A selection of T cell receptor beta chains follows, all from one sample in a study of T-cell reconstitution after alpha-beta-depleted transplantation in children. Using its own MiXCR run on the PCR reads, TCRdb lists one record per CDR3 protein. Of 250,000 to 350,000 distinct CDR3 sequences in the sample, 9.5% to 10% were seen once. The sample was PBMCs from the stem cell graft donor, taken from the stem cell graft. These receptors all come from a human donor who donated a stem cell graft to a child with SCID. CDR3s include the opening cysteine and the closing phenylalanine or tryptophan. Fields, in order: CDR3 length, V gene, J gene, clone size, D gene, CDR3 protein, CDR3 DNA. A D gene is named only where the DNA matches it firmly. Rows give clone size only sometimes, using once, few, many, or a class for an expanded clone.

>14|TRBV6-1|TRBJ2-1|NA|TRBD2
CASSLAGGDNEQFF
TGTGCCAGCAGTCTAGCGGGGGGAGACAATGAGCAGTTCTTC
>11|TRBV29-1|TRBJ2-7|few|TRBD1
CSAQGAGEQYF
TGCAGCGCCCAGGGGGCGGGGGAGCAGTACTTC
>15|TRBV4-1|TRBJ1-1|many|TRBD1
CASSSNRGLLTEAFF
TGCGCCAGCAGCAGTAACAGGGGGCTTTTGACTGAAGCTTTCTTT
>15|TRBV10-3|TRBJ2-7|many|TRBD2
CAISETSGGTYEQYF
TGTGCCATCAGTGAAACTAGCGGGGGGACCTACGAGCAGTACTTC
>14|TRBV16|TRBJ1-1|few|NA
CASSQRGEYTEAFF
TGTGCCAGCAGCCAAAGAGGGGAGTACACTGAAGCTTTCTTT
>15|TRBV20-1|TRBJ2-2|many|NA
CSASRAGVLTGELFF
TGCAGTGCTAGTAGGGCAGGGGTGTTGACCGGGGAGCTGTTTTTT
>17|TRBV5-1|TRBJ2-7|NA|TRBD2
CASSLISSGGTLYEQYF
TGCGCCAGCAGCTTGATTTCCAGCGGGGGGACTCTCTACGAGCAGTACTTC
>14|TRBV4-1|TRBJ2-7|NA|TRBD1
CASSLQGAAYEQYF
TGCGCCAGCTCCCTTCAGGGGGCGGCCTACGAGCAGTACTTC
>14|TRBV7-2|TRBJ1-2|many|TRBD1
CASSYYTGDYGYTF
TGTGCCAGCAGCTACTATACAGGGGACTATGGCTACACCTTC
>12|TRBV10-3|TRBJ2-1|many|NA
CAISGDLGEQFF
TGTGCGATATCGGGCGACCTAGGAGAACAGTTCTTC
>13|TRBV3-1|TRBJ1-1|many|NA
CASSDGWNTEAFF
TGTGCCAGCAGTGATGGATGGAACACTGAAGCTTTCTTT
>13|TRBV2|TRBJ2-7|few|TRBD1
CAIGQGLSYEQYF
TGTGCCATCGGACAGGGCCTATCCTACGAGCAGTACTTC
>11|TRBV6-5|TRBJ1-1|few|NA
CASTQGFEAFF
TGTGCCAGCACCCAGGGGTTTGAAGCTTTCTTT
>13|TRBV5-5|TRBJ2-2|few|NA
CASSWLGTGELFF
TGTGCCAGCAGCTGGCTCGGAACCGGGGAGCTGTTTTTT
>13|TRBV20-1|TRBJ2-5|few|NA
CSAVGRTQETQYF
TGCAGTGCCGTCGGGAGAACCCAAGAGACCCAGTACTTC
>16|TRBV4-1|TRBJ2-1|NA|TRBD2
CASSQWEAGAYNEQFF
TGCGCCAGCAGCCAATGGGAAGCGGGGGCCTACAATGAGCAGTTCTTC
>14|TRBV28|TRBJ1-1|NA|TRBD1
CATHRGGVKSEAFF
TGTGCCACCCACAGGGGAGGTGTTAAATCTGAAGCTTTCTTT
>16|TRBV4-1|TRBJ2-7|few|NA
CASSQEVMKMNYEQYF
TGCGCCAGCAGCCAAGAGGTAATGAAGATGAACTACGAGCAGTACTTC
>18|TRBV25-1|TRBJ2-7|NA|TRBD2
CASSESLGVAGSSYEQYF
TGTGCCAGCAGTGAATCTCTAGGGGTAGCGGGGAGCTCCTACGAGCAGTACTTC
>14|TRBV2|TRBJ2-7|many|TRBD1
CAKKTGVRAYEQYF
TGTGCCAAAAAAACAGGGGTCCGAGCCTACGAGCAGTACTTC
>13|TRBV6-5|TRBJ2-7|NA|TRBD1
CASSFRTGIEQYF
TGTGCCAGCAGTTTTCGGACAGGGATCGAGCAGTACTTC
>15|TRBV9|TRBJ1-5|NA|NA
CASSVGARTNQPQHF
TGTGCCAGCAGCGTAGGGGCCCGGACCAATCAGCCCCAGCATTTT
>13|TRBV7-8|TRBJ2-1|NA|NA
CASRLVSYNEQFF
TGTGCCAGCAGACTTGTCTCCTACAATGAGCAGTTCTTC
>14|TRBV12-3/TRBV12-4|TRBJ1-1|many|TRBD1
CASIRTGLNTEAFF
TGTGCCAGCATACGGACAGGGTTGAACACTGAAGCTTTCTTT
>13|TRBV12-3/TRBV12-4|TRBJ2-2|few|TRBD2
CASSQGGPGELFF
TGTGCCAGCAGCCAGGGAGGGCCTGGGGAGCTGTTTTTT
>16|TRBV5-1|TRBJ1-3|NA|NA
CASSLGQVPSGNTIYF
TGCGCCAGCAGCTTGGGACAGGTGCCGTCTGGAAACACCATATATTTT
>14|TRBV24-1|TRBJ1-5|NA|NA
CATSDGQPNQPQHF
TGTGCCACCAGTGATGGGCAGCCCAATCAGCCCCAGCATTTT
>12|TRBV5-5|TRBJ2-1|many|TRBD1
CASSLIGTGEFF
TGTGCCAGCAGCTTGATCGGGACAGGGGAGTTCTTC
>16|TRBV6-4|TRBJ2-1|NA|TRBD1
CASSSTGTEAYNEQFF
TGTGCCAGCAGTTCGACCGGGACAGAAGCCTACAATGAGCAGTTCTTC
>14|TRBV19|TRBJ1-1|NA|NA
CASRETGLNTEAFF
TGTGCCAGTAGAGAAACAGGACTGAACACTGAAGCTTTCTTT
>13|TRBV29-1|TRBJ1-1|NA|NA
CSVIRELNTEAFF
TGCAGCGTTATTCGGGAGTTGAACACTGAAGCTTTCTTT
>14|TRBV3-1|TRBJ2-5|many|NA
CASSQGRIQETQYF
TGTGCCAGCAGCCAAGGTCGGATACAAGAGACCCAGTACTTC
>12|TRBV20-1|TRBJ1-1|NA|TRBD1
CSATDRYTEAFF
TGCAGTGCAACGGACAGGTACACTGAAGCTTTCTTT
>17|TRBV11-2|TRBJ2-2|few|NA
CASSLEVTGSNTGELFF
TGTGCCAGCAGCTTAGAAGTTACAGGTTCTAACACCGGGGAGCTGTTTTTT
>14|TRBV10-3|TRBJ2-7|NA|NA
CAISEDNRSYEQYF
TGTGCCATCAGTGAGGACAACAGGTCCTACGAGCAGTACTTC
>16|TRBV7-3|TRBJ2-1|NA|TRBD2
CASSTSGGVASHEQFF
TGTGCCAGCAGCACCAGCGGGGGGGTAGCGTCGCATGAGCAGTTCTTC
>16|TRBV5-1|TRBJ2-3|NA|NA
CASSLGYRDGTDTQYF
TGCGCCAGCAGCTTGGGATATAGGGATGGCACAGATACGCAGTATTTT
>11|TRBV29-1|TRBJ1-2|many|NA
CSVETGRGYTF
TGCAGCGTTGAAACAGGGCGGGGCTACACCTTC
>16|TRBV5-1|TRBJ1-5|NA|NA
CASSLGGGGSNQPQHF
TGCGCCAGCAGCTTGGGTGGTGGAGGGAGCAATCAGCCCCAGCATTTT
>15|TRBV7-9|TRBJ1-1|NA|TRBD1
CASRPGTGANTEAFF
TGTGCCAGCAGACCCGGGACAGGAGCGAACACTGAAGCTTTCTTT
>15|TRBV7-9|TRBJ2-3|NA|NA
CASSLGTPTRLTQYF
TGTGCCAGCAGCTTAGGGACACCGACTAGATTAACGCAGTATTTT
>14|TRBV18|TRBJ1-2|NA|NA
CASSPGGRNYGYTF
TGTGCCAGCTCACCTGGCGGGCGGAACTATGGCTACACCTTC
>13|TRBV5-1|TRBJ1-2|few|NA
CASSLGQASGYTF
TGCGCCAGCAGCTTGGGACAGGCGAGTGGCTACACCTTC
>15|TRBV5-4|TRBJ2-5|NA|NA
CASSQSRGGQETQYF
TGTGCCAGCAGCCAATCCCGGGGAGGTCAAGAGACCCAGTACTTC
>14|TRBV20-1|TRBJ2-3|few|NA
CSAGDSDSTDTQYF
TGCAGTGCTGGGGATTCGGACAGCACAGATACGCAGTATTTT
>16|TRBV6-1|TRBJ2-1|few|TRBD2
CASRDPRGDSYNEQFF
TGTGCCAGCAGGGACCCGCGGGGGGACTCCTACAATGAGCAGTTCTTC
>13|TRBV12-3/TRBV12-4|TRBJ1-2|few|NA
CASSSGFTYGYTF
TGTGCCAGCAGTTCAGGGTTTACCTATGGCTACACCTTC
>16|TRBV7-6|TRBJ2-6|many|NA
CASSSTGFSGANVLTF
TGTGCCAGCAGCTCAACAGGGTTCTCTGGGGCCAACGTCCTGACTTTC
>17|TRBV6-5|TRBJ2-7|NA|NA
CASSLVRSLRGGEEQYF
TGTGCCAGCAGTTTAGTTAGATCTCTAAGAGGAGGGGAAGAGCAGTACTTC
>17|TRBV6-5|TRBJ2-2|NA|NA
CASSYFYSGANTGELFF
TGTGCCAGCAGTTATTTTTATTCAGGGGCGAACACCGGGGAGCTGTTTTTT
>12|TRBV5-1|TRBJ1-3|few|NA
CASSFDGNTIYF
TGCGCCAGCAGCTTCGATGGAAACACCATATATTTT
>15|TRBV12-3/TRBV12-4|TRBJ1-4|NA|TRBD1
CASSYDRAPNEKLFF
TGTGCCAGCAGTTACGACAGGGCCCCTAATGAAAAACTGTTTTTT
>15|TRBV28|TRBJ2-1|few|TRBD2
CASSFIGQGGNEQFF
TGTGCCAGCAGTTTCATCGGGCAGGGAGGGAATGAGCAGTTCTTC
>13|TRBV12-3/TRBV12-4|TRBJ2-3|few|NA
CATGRPRTDTQYF
TGTGCCACGGGACGGCCGAGAACAGATACGCAGTATTTT